This T cell receptor (beta chain) was recorded in a study of OX40 agonist ivuxolimab in advanced cancers. Study in general: It was ivuxolimab, an agonistic anti-OX40 (CD134) antibody, that patients were treated with.

The CDR3 totals 12 residues. The V gene lost 5 bases and the J gene lost 1 base, with 5 bases spanning the gap. Germline V lookup: CDR1 SEHNR, CDR2 FQNEAQ (reference sequence). Study results and limitations: There were, on average, more expanded clones in CD8+ T cells than in CD4+. Clones of CD4+ and CD8+ blood T cells grew by week 6 at doses of 0.1 to 3.0 mg/kg.

Only one count was recorded for this clone. The target antigen is unknown. Some clones are missing from TCRdb's copy, which holds only in-frame ones; the method was immunoSEQ multiplex PCR. The sample includes around 23,000 clones, 77% of them seen just once. The material sequenced was CD4+ or CD8+ T cells sorted from blood, taken in a trial of the OX40 agonist ivuxolimab. The TCR sequence derives from an adult with an advanced solid tumor such as melanoma, head and neck, liver or kidney cancer. The chain links TRBV7-9 to TRBJ1-2; D gene ambiguous. The CDR3: CASSPYNYGYTF. In DNA form, the CDR3 reads TGTGCCAGCAGCCCTTATAACTATGGCTACACCTTC.